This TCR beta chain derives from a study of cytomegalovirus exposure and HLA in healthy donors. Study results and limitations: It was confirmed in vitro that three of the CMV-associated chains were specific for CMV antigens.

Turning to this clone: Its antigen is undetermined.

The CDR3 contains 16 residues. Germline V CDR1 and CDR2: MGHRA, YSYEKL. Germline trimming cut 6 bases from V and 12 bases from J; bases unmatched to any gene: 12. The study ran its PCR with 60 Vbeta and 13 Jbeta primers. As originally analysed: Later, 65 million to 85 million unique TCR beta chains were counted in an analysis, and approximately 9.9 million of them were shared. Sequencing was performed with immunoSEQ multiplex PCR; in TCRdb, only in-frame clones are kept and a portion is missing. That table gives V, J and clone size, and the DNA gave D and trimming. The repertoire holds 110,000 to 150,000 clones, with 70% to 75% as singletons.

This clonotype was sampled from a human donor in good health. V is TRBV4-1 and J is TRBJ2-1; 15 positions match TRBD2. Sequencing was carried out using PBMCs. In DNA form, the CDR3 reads TGCGCCAGCAGGCCTACTTGGACTAGCGGGGGGGCTAGGCAGTTCTTC. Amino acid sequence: CASRPTWTSGGARQFF.